This TCR beta chain was sequenced during a study of CD8 T cells in ankylosing spondylitis. Regarding the study as a whole: Clones that were linked to disease were CD8+ and were relatively rare in peripheral blood. About 8 highly homologous variants made up a TCR beta motif, and this motif appeared characteristic of ankylosing spondylitis blood. Some of the motif variants had earlier been found in reactive arthritis patients' fluid and blood.

The germline CDR1 and CDR2 sequences are SGHVS and FNYEAQ. Trimming stripped 5 bases from V and 2 bases from J, with 19 bases between. The CDR3 spans 16 residues. Quantitative 5'-RACE was performed with molecular barcodes, and it yielded the TCR beta libraries. Each CDR3 protein gets one entry after TCRdb re-called the 5' RACE reads with MiXCR. The sample carries a few hundred thousand distinct CDR3 sequences, about 17% recorded once. Details on this clonotype: Antigen unknown.

The sample comprised blood, either unsorted or a sorted T cell fraction (not recorded which). The receptor was isolated from a male donor with ankylosing spondylitis. The V and J genes are TRBV7-6 and TRBJ2-7, with D possibly being TRBD1 (6 bases). CDR3 sequence reads: CASSGTSPTGTYEQYF. CDR3 coding DNA: TGTGCCAGCAGCGGTACCTCCCCGACAGGAACCTACGAGCAGTACTTC.